These 20 T cell receptor beta chains originate from one sample sequenced in a study of post-analysis software for immune sequencing data. Study results and caveats: Patients carried roughly 5 TRBV segments more frequently than controls did, and TRBV5-6, TRBV5-1 and TRBV20-1 were among them.

Prepared libraries of TCR beta cDNA carried unique molecular identifiers. TCRdb used MiXCR to reprocess the PCR reads, holding one entry per CDR3 protein. The table shows hundreds of thousands of distinct CDR3 sequences, with over 45% occurring only once. For these receptors, no antigen is known. Sequencing used blood. These receptors all come from a girl aged 2-15 years with multiple sclerosis.

The chain links TRBV6-5 to TRBJ1-2, with 8 nucleotides matching TRBD1. Losses at the gene ends were 6 bases for V and 7 bases for J; bases not matched to a gene: 7. This CDR3 is built from 13 residues. Germline CDR1 and CDR2: MNHEY and SVGAGI. In nucleotides, the CDR3 is TGTGCCAGCAGGGAACAGGGGGTCCGTGGCTACACCTTC. Translated, it gives CASREQGVRGYTF.

This chain joins TRBV6-5 and TRBJ2-3; the D call may be TRBD1 or TRBD2 (5 bases each). V was clipped by 8 bases and J by 4 bases, with 13 bases between them. The CDR3 contains 13 residues. CDR1 is MNHEY and CDR2 is SVGAGI in the germline V gene. CDR3 amino acids: CASLGVDADTQYF. In DNA form, the CDR3 reads TGTGCCAGCTTGGGGGTGGACGCAGATACGCAGTATTTT.

The chain employs TRBV5-1 and TRBJ2-5; 14 nucleotides align to TRBD2. Judging by the DNA end, TRBJ2-7 fits better; the J call may be wrong. CDR3 length equals 14 residues. CDR1 and CDR2 from the germline V gene are SGHRS and YFSETQ. The CDR3: CASSGGLAGGEQYF. The CDR3 coding sequence is TGCGCCAGCAGCGGAGGACTAGCGGGAGGCGAGCAGTACTTC.

The J gene is TRBJ2-5, the V gene TRBV29-1, with no clear D. V lost 0 bases and J lost 2, with 13 bases in between. This CDR3 is 15 amino acids long. Germline values: CDR1 SQVTM, CDR2 ANQGSEA. The CDR3 bases are TGCAGCGTTGAAGATTGGTCGGCTGCTCAAGAGACCCAGTACTTC. Protein product: CSVEDWSAAQETQYF.

The chain recombines TRBV12-3 or TRBV12-4 with TRBJ2-7, with 8 positions matching TRBD2. Unmatched junction bases numbered 9, after V lost 7 bases and J lost 1 base. The CDR3 contains 15 residues. The CDR3 here is CASKAGAGVSYEQYF. The CDR3 nucleotides read TGTGCCAGCAAGGCGGGAGCGGGGGTGTCCTACGAGCAGTACTTC.

This clonotype was observed at least ten times. CDR3 DNA: TGTGCCAGCAGCTTAGACCATCAGGCAGGAGATACGCAGTATTTT. Protein: CASSLDHQAGDTQYF. The chain uses TRBV7-9 and TRBJ2-3; D gene uncertain. The CDR3 sequence is 15 residues long. V was pared by 1 base and J by 5 bases, with 13 bases between. Looked up from germline, CDR1 is SEHNR and CDR2 is FQNEAQ (reference sequence).

This clonotype was counted a few times. The chain employs TRBV7-6 and TRBJ2-7, with D uncertain. Germline-derived CDR1 and CDR2 are SGHVS and FNYEAQ. This CDR3 has 13 amino acids. V dropped 3 bases and J dropped 6 bases, with 12 bases sitting between them. CDR3 sequence (DNA): TGTGCCAGCAGCTTGCAAGAGAATCGCGAGCAGTACTTC. This translates into CASSLQENREQYF.

The gene calls are TRBV12-3 or TRBV12-4 and TRBJ2-5; D is possibly TRBD1 or TRBD2 (7 bases each). The CDR3 is 14 residues long. V lost 7 bases and J 7 bases, leaving 19 bases between the germline ends. The CDR3 DNA is TGTGCCAGCACTCTATCGACAGGGAGGGCGACCCAGTACTTC. The encoded protein is CASTLSTGRATQYF.

The rearrangement uses TRBV11-2 and TRBJ1-1; D gene uncertain. Germline CDR1 reads SGHAT; CDR2 reads FQNNGV. V dropped 0 bases and J dropped 7 bases, with 9 bases sitting between them. CDR3 length: 13 amino acids. CDR3 in amino acids: CASSLDATLEAFF. CDR3 coding DNA: TGTGCCAGCAGCTTAGATGCGACGCTTGAAGCTTTCTTT.

The rearrangement joins TRBV29-1 to TRBJ2-7; perhaps TRBD2 as D (5 bases). The closer fit of TRBJ2-5 to the DNA end suggests the J call may be wrong. The CDR3 runs 11 residues. Germline loops: CDR1 SQVTM, CDR2 ANQGSEA. CDR3 sequence reads: CSVAREETQYF. DNA of the CDR3: TGCAGCGTTGCTAGGGAGGAGACCCAGTACTTC.

The V and J genes are TRBV6-1 and TRBJ2-6; 7 bases are a match to TRBD1. The V gene end was trimmed by 8 bases and the J gene end by 0 bases; junction bases not matched to a gene: 19. The CDR3 has 20 amino acids. Germline V gives CDR1 MNHNS, CDR2 SASEGT. CDR3 residues: CASVVRGGSGAFSGANVLTF. DNA for the CDR3: TGTGCCAGCGTCGTAAGAGGGGGCTCAGGGGCCTTCTCTGGGGCCAACGTCCTGACTTTC.

The DNA of the CDR3 is TGTGCCAGCAGCTTGGAGCGGGCTAGCGGGAGGGAGTACTTC. It codes for CASSLERASGREYF. The chain recombines TRBV5-4 with TRBJ2-7; TRBD2 matches at 12 bases. Per the germline V gene, CDR1 is SGHNT and CDR2 is YYREEE (reference sequence). V lost 0 bases, J lost 11 bases, and 6 bases stayed unmatched. The CDR3 has 14 amino acids.

The genes are TRBV6-1 and TRBJ1-2; D is unresolved. Germline assignment: CDR1 MNHNS and CDR2 SASEGT. The CDR3 covers 14 residues. V dropped 4 bases and J dropped 4 bases, with 13 bases sitting between them. Here the CDR3 reads CASSAFQTGYGYTF. In DNA, the CDR3 is TGTGCCAGCAGTGCTTTCCAAACGGGCTATGGCTACACCTTC.

This chain joins TRBV12-3 or TRBV12-4 and TRBJ2-5; 7 nucleotides match TRBD2. The length of the CDR3 is 16 residues. Losses at the gene ends were 2 bases for V and 2 bases for J; bases not matched to a gene: 8. This chain's CDR3 is CASSLSGGGSQETQYF. In nucleotides, the CDR3 is TGTGCCAGCAGTTTATCTGGCGGGGGTTCTCAAGAGACCCAGTACTTC.

The V call is TRBV21-1, the J call TRBJ2-4; the table's D call, TRBD1, has no DNA check behind it. TRBV21-1 is assigned pseudogene status. The CDR3 is made up of 15 amino acids. CDR3 region: CASTRKGRAKNIQYF. The CDR3 region has the DNA TGTGCCAGCACTAGGAAGGGGAGAGCCAAAAACATTCAGTACTTC.

The V gene is TRBV29-1, the J gene TRBJ1-1; TRBD1 aligns across 9 bases. The CDR3 length is 12 residues. CDR1 and CDR2 from the germline V gene are SQVTM and ANQGSEA. After removal of 6 bases from V and 4 bases from J, the junction contained 3 bases not matched to a gene. The CDR3 DNA reads TGCAGCGTGGGACAGGGTCCCACTGAAGCTTTCTTT. As protein: CSVGQGPTEAFF.

This clonotype turned up a few times. The chain uses TRBV10-3 and TRBJ2-1, with D possibly being TRBD1 (5 bases). Germline-derived CDR1 and CDR2 are ENHRY and SYGVKD. This CDR3 region has 16 residues. The germline V and J ends were trimmed by 4 bases and 10 bases, with 23 bases remaining between them. The CDR3 nucleotides read TGTGCCATCAGTGGGGTTGCGGACACCTCGGTCGACGAGCAGTTCTTC. Translated, it gives CAISGVADTSVDEQFF.

In this sample, this clonotype turned up a few times. CDR3 residues: CASSLGRYTDTQYF. The CDR3 DNA reads TGTGCCAGCAGCTTAGGCAGATACACAGATACGCAGTATTTT. J is TRBJ2-3 and V is TRBV7-9, with D unclear. The V end was cut by 1 base, the J end by 2 bases, with 7 bases between. From germline, CDR1 is SEHNR and CDR2 FQNEAQ (reference sequence). The CDR3 loop spans 14 amino acids.

The rearrangement uses TRBV21-1 and TRBJ2-7. TRBV21-1 is assigned pseudogene status. The CDR3 totals 16 residues. In DNA, the CDR3 is TGTGCCAGCAGCAAAGCAGTTTGTACCTTCTTCTACGAGCAGTACTTC. Translated, it gives CASSKAVCTFFYEQYF.

V and J are TRBV15 and TRBJ2-3; D is undetermined. V dropped 0 bases and J dropped 4 bases, with 5 bases sitting between them. This CDR3 spans 13 amino acids. Per germline, CDR1 LNHNV and CDR2 YYDKDF (reference sequence). The CDR3: CATSRDSSDTQYF. CDR3 sequence (DNA): TGTGCCACCAGCAGAGATTCGTCAGATACGCAGTATTTT.